The present T cell receptor beta chain was sequenced within a study of T cells in women clearing cervical HPV infection. Overall study context: Case blood was drawn when the lesion was first found; control blood after infection became undetectable.

Study findings and constraints: Controls had more TRBV6-7 (0.16%) than cases (0.11%).

Germline values: CDR1 SGHDN, CDR2 FVKESK. V was pared by 0 bases and J by 3 bases, with 5 bases between. CDR3 size: 14 residues. TCRdb's table, derived via immunoSEQ multiplex PCR, lists solely in-frame clones and lacks some. The repertoire table contains about 22,000 clones. As for this clone: Antigen: not known. The read halts 3 residues ahead of the CDR3 end, with the missing end drawn from the germline J gene.

This chain links TRBV14 with TRBJ2-2; D unclear. This TCR derives from a woman aged 18-70 years with a cervical HPV16 infection that either progressed to CIN3+ or cleared (not recorded which). The material sequenced was blood buffy coat. The covered CDR3 bases are TGTGCCAGCAGCCAAGATCCGGACACCGGGGAG. Amino acid sequence: CASSQDPDTGE. The whole CDR3 reads CASSQDPDTGELFF.